This T cell receptor beta chain was sequenced during a study of T cells after posttransplantation cyclophosphamide. In regard to this clone: Antigen unknown.

Study findings and constraints: After PTCy, TRB diversity resembled that of CNI/methotrexate controls. Later post-transplant blood repertoires were often dominated by donor CD8+ memory clones.

The method was immunoSEQ multiplex PCR; TCRdb's version includes in-frame clones alone and lacks a portion of them. Observed in the sample are some 43,000 clones, none of them singletons. The related graft donor's blood sample was taken on the day of bone marrow donation. Sequences were obtained from PBMCs. The sequence derives from a man in his forties or fifties in good health, CMV-negative, and a related stem cell transplant donor.

The CDR3: CASSYRGISGELFF. As DNA, the CDR3 is TGTGCCAGCAGTTATCGGGGGATCTCCGGGGAGCTGTTTTTT. V gene TRBV6-6 combines with J gene TRBJ2-2, with D maybe TRBD2 (6 bases). Germline CDR1 reads MNHNY; CDR2 reads SVGAGI (reference sequence). V lost 3 bases to trimming and J lost 6 bases, with 11 bases between them. This CDR3 has 14 residues.